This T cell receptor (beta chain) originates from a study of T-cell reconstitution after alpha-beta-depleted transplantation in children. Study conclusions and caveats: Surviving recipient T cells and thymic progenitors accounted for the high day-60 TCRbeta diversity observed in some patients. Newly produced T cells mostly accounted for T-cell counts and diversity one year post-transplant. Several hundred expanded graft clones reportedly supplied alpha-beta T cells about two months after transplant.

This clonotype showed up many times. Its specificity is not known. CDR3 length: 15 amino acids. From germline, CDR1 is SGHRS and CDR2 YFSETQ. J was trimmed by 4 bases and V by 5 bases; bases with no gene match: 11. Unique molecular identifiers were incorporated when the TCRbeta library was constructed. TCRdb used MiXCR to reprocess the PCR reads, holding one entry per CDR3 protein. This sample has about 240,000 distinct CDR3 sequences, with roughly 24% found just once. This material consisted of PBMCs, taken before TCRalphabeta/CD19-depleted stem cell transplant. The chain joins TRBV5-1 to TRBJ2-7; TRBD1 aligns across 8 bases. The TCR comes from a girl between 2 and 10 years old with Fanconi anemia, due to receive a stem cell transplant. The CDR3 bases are TGCGCCAGCAGACAAAGTCCTGGACAGGGATACGAGCAGTACTTC. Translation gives CASRQSPGQGYEQYF.